This T cell receptor beta chain came from a study of OX40 agonist ivuxolimab in advanced cancers. Study outcomes and limitations: At 0.1 to 3.0 mg/kg and by week 6, clonal expansion occurred in CD4+ and CD8+ blood T cells.

Only in-frame clones appear in the TCRdb table, and some are missing; sequencing was by immunoSEQ multiplex PCR. The sample shows about 50,000 clones, 88% of them seen only once. With regard to this clone: The antigen remains undetermined.

The V segment lost 5 bases and the J segment 2 bases; nucleotides outside the gene matches: 6. Per germline, CDR1 SGHAT and CDR2 FQDESV (reference sequence). This CDR3 spans 15 amino acids. The J gene is TRBJ2-1, the V gene TRBV11-1; 7 nucleotides agree with TRBD2. The receptor was isolated from an adult with an advanced solid tumor such as melanoma, head and neck, liver or kidney cancer. The starting material was CD4+ or CD8+ T cells sorted from blood, obtained in a trial of the OX40 agonist ivuxolimab. The CDR3 DNA follows: TGTGCCAGCAGCCCCCGGGAGGCCCCCTACAATGAGCAGTTCTTC. Translated: CASSPREAPYNEQFF.